Below are 15 T cell receptor beta chains sequenced from a single sample in a study of breast tumors, draining lymph nodes, adjacent tissues. TCRdb re-called the multiplex PCR reads with MiXCR, one entry per CDR3 protein. The table records about 63,000 distinct CDR3 sequences, 57% of them present only once. Material: breast tumor tissue. Source of these receptors: a female donor with breast cancer. Some clones in this sample may be carry-over from other donors' samples.

The chain joins TRBV7-2 to TRBJ2-3; TRBD1 matches 7 bases. CDR1 SGHTA and CDR2 FQGNSA come from the germline V gene. The CDR3 covers 14 residues. The junction had 4 bases not matched to a gene; V was cut back by 5 bases and J by 2 bases. The CDR3 reads CASSTGTDTDTQYF. The CDR3 bases are TGTGCCAGCAGCACTGGGACAGACACAGATACGCAGTATTTT.

The rearrangement links TRBV20-1 to TRBJ1-5, with D maybe TRBD1 (6 bases). The V end was cut by 5 bases, the J end by 7 bases, with 18 bases between. From germline, CDR1 is DFQATT and CDR2 SNEGSKA (reference sequence). This CDR3 region has 14 residues. Here the CDR3 DNA reads TGCAGTGCTTTAAAGGGGGTGGGTAGCCAGCCCCAGCATTTT. Its protein is CSALKGVGSQPQHF.

This clonotype was counted once. Being one base from a much bigger clone, this may be a read error. The J gene is TRBJ1-1, the V gene TRBV13; D gene uncertain. The ends were cut back, 6 bases at V and 1 base at J, with 6 bases in the middle. The CDR3 length is 12 residues. Germline V CDR1 and CDR2: PRHDT, FYEKMQ (reference sequence). The CDR3 DNA reads as TGTGCCAGCAGGCCCCCGAACACTGAAGCTTTCTTT. Its protein is CASRPPNTEAFF.

The V call is TRBV11-2, the J call TRBJ2-1; either TRBD1 or TRBD2 may supply D (5 bases each). CDR1 SGHAT and CDR2 FQNNGV come from the germline V gene. V lost 5 bases, J lost 15 bases, and 14 bases lay in between. The CDR3 spans 11 residues. The CDR3 here is CASSPGTGPFF. CDR3 nucleotides: TGTGCCAGCAGCCCCGGGACCGGGCCGTTCTTC.

The genes are TRBV29-1 and TRBJ2-4; D could derive from TRBD1 or TRBD2 (6 bases each). The end of the DNA is better explained by TRBJ2-1, so the J call may be wrong. Per the germline V gene, CDR1 is SQVTM and CDR2 is ANQGSEA. The CDR3 has 14 residues. The CDR3 region is CSAAGLGAKNIQFF. CDR3 coding DNA: TGCAGCGCCGCGGGGCTGGGGGCCAAAAATATTCAGTTCTTC.

This clonotype was counted a few times. The chain employs TRBV7-9 and TRBJ1-2; no clear D. Per the germline V gene, CDR1 is SEHNR and CDR2 is FQNEAQ (reference sequence). Between the trimmed V and J ends, which lost 0 bases and 6 bases, there was a span of 11 bases. The CDR3 runs 14 residues. The CDR3 DNA reads TGTGCCAGCAGCTTAGCAAGGAGGAAGGATGGCTACACCTTC. Protein product: CASSLARRKDGYTF.

Here the CDR3 reads CASSQSAGGGGREYGYTF. In nucleotides, the CDR3 is TGTGCCAGCAGCCAATCCGCAGGGGGGGGTGGAAGGGAGTATGGCTACACCTTC. The chain joins TRBV4-2 to TRBJ1-2; 7 bases are a match to TRBD1. Germline trimming cut 2 bases from V and 5 bases from J; bases unmatched to any gene: 17. This CDR3 has 18 residues. Germline CDR1 LGHNA, CDR2 YNFKEQ.

This sequence joins TRBV5-1 and TRBJ2-1; TRBD1 or TRBD2 may be the D gene (6 bases each). This CDR3 has 15 amino acids. Per the germline V gene, CDR1 is SGHRS and CDR2 is YFSETQ. Trimming cost V 4 bases and J 1 base, with 12 bases left between them. This CDR3 is CASSPEGGSYNEQFF. The DNA for the CDR3 is TGCGCCAGCAGCCCGGAAGGGGGGTCCTACAATGAGCAGTTCTTC.

Concerning this clonotype itself: One end of the junction does not line up with germline, which may come from a read error. This sequence joins TRBV11-3 and TRBJ2-3; D unresolved. Per the germline V gene, CDR1 is SGHNT and CDR2 is YENEEA. The CDR3 spans 11 residues. Here the CDR3 reads CAGRQDGTQYF. CDR3 nucleotide sequence: TGTGCCGGCAGACAAGACGGTACGCAGTATTTT.

This rearrangement joins TRBV6-6 to TRBJ1-4; tentatively, D is TRBD1 (5 bases). The V end was cut by 2 bases, the J end by 7 bases, with 11 bases between. The CDR3 has 14 amino acids. CDR1 MNHNY and CDR2 SVGAGI come from the germline V gene (reference sequence). As DNA, the CDR3 is TGTGCCAGCAGTTACGGTCAGGGTAGTGAAAAACTGTTTTTT. Protein sequence: CASSYGQGSEKLFF.

A note on this clonotype: A much bigger clone sits one base away, suggesting this may be a read error. V usage is TRBV20-1 and J usage is TRBJ2-7; possibly TRBD1 for D (6 bases). The CDR3 consists of 16 residues. Germline V CDR1 and CDR2: DFQATT, SNEGSKA (reference sequence). The ends were cut back, 5 bases at V and 2 bases at J, with 22 bases in the middle. This chain's CDR3 is CSAPRANRAPTYEQYF. The DNA of the CDR3 is TGCAGTGCTCCTAGGGCGAACAGGGCCCCCACCTACGAGCAGTACTTC.

V and J are TRBV20-1 and TRBJ1-3, with D perhaps TRBD1 (6 bases). Germline lookup yields CDR1 DFQATT and CDR2 SNEGSKA (reference sequence). The V gene lost 7 bases and the J gene lost 8 bases, with 27 bases spanning the gap. The length of the CDR3 is 16 residues. The DNA for the CDR3 is TGCAGTGTCAGAAGGGGGAAAACCCGCTATGGCTACACCATATATTTT. Translation gives CSVRRGKTRYGYTIYF.

This clonotype was seen only once. This chain joins TRBV19 and TRBJ1-5; 10 bases align to TRBD1. Germline V gene sequence: CDR1 LNHDA, CDR2 SQIVND (reference sequence). Germline trimming cut 4 bases from V and 6 bases from J; bases unmatched to any gene: 9. The CDR3 loop spans 16 amino acids. The CDR3 DNA sequence: TGTGCCAGTAGTAGCACCGGGACAGGGGTGAGTCAGCCCCAGCATTTT. It yields the protein CASSSTGTGVSQPQHF. The full variable domain, completed using reference TRBV19 and TRBJ1-5, is DGGITQSPKYLFRKEGQNVTLSCEQNLNHDAMYWYRQDPGQGLRLIYYSQIVNDFQKGDIAEGYSVSREKKESFPLTVTSAQKNPTAFYLCASSSTGTGVSQPQHFGDGTRLSIL.

The rearrangement joins TRBV7-8 to TRBJ2-7, with D tentatively TRBD2 (6 bases). The CDR3 totals 14 residues. The V and J ends lost 2 bases and 2 bases respectively, with 10 bases between them. In germline, CDR1 is SGHVS, CDR2 FQNEAQ. The DNA of the CDR3 is TGTGCCAGCAGCTTATACGGCGGGACCTACGAGCAGTACTTC. Its translation: CASSLYGGTYEQYF. Together with reference TRBV7-8 and TRBJ2-7, the CDR3 gives the full variable domain: GAGVSQSPRYKVAKRGQDVALRCDPISGHVSLFWYQQALGQGPEFLTYFQNEAQLDKSGLPSDRFFAERPEGSVSTLKIQRTQQEDSAVYLCASSLYGGTYEQYFGPGTRLTVT.

This chain joins TRBV29-1 and TRBJ2-7; 8 bases are shared with TRBD2. The CDR3 is 14 residues long. Looked up from germline, CDR1 is SQVTM and CDR2 is ANQGSEA. J gave up 6 bases and V 4 bases, and 11 bases lay outside the gene matches. CDR3 sequence: CSVGGRSRLPEQYF. The CDR3 bases are TGCAGCGTTGGCGGGAGGTCTAGGTTACCCGAGCAGTACTTC.